The subject of this entry is one TCR beta chain. Its antigen is still unknown. Isolated RNA was reverse transcribed into cDNA used as the sequencing template. TCRdb keeps only in-frame clones here, not all; method: immunoSEQ multiplex PCR. The table records hundreds of thousands of clones, about three fifths of them present only once. The data are from a study of CD8+ T cells in alopecia areata. At the level of the study: The study gave treated patients oral tofacitinib at 5 to 10 mg twice daily.

Stated treatment: oral pan-JAK inhibitor, 5-10 mg twice daily. Lesional scalp punch biopsies and peripheral blood were collected from alopecia areata patients. Germline lookup yields CDR1 SGHRS and CDR2 YFSETQ. CDR3 length: 16 amino acids. With 2 bases clipped from V and 4 bases from J, the junction kept 4 bases outside the gene matches. Notes on the study in general: An increase in clonality over normal scalp was evident in lesional scalp, especially alopecia totalis/universalis.

The chain links TRBV5-1 to TRBJ1-6, with 9 bases matching TRBD1. Source: CD4+ T cells sorted from blood, taken at week 24, from a patient treated with tofacitinib. This receptor was obtained from a human donor with alopecia areata. CDR3 amino acids: CASSFAGTGYNSPLHF. The DNA for the CDR3 is TGCGCCAGCAGCTTTGCCGGGACAGGGTATAATTCACCCCTCCACTTT.